The 14 T cell receptor beta chains given below trace back to one sample, sequenced in a study of shared T cell receptors in the human thymus. Measured with immunoSEQ multiplex PCR; TCRdb has only the in-frame clones, and not every one. The table has about 660,000 clones, over 75% seen once. Another study also made use of these data, one on human thymus T cells.

Sequencing was done on a sample of thymocytes. These TCRs come from a boy younger than two with a congenital heart defect.

The chain carries TRBV29-1 and TRBJ1-3, with 7 bases lining up with TRBD1. The CDR3 spans 19 residues. From germline, CDR1 is SQVTM and CDR2 ANQGSEA. V lost 4 bases, J lost 0 bases, and 18 bases stayed unmatched. As DNA, the CDR3 is TGCAGCGTTGCAGAAGGGGGGCCGGACAGGCGAAACTCTGGAAACACCATATATTTT. The encoded protein is CSVAEGGPDRRNSGNTIYF.

The rearrangement joins TRBV2 to TRBJ2-1; 9 bases agree with TRBD2. V lost 10 bases to trimming and J lost 4 bases; unmatched junction nucleotides: 8. The CDR3 has 14 amino acids. CDR1 and CDR2 from the germline V gene are SNHLY and FYNNEI. In DNA, the CDR3 is TGTGCCATAAAGGGACTAGCTGATTACAATGAGCAGTTCTTC. Translating gives CAIKGLADYNEQFF.

This chain connects TRBV6-1 to TRBJ2-5, with 9 positions matching TRBD1. The trim removed 7 bases at V and 3 bases at J, leaving 3 bases unmatched. Germline V CDR1 and CDR2: MNHNS, SASEGT. The CDR3 contains 13 residues. CDR3 amino acids: CASTRDREETQYF. For the CDR3, the DNA is TGTGCCAGCACCAGGGACAGGGAAGAGACCCAGTACTTC.

In this sample, this clone turned up a few times. The chain carries TRBV19 and TRBJ2-7; 7 nucleotides match TRBD1. The CDR3 sequence is 15 residues long. After removal of 0 bases from V and 0 bases from J, the junction contained 2 bases not matched to a gene. Germline CDR1 and CDR2: LNHDA and SQIVND (reference sequence). The CDR3 DNA reads TGTGCCAGTAGTATAGAGACAGGGAGCTCCTACGAGCAGTACTTC. It yields the protein CASSIETGSSYEQYF.

The table lists this clone with a count of one. The chain uses TRBV6-5 and TRBJ1-2; 7 bases line up with TRBD1. This CDR3 has 13 residues. The V gene's germline CDR1 is MNHEY and CDR2 SVGAGI. Trimming cost V 5 bases and J 1 base; bases outside gene matches: 1. This chain's CDR3 is CASSRGLNYGYTF. Written as DNA, the CDR3 is TGTGCCAGCAGTAGGGGGCTTAACTATGGCTACACCTTC.

The V call is TRBV27, the J call TRBJ2-5, with 7 bases fitting TRBD2. J was trimmed by 0 bases and V by 1 base; bases with no gene match: 2. Germline lookup yields CDR1 MNHEY and CDR2 SMNVEV (reference sequence). CDR3 length: 15 amino acids. The CDR3 loop is CASSLCGRDQETQYF. Here the CDR3 DNA reads TGTGCCAGCAGTTTATGTGGGAGGGACCAAGAGACCCAGTACTTC.

V gene TRBV30 combines with J gene TRBJ2-1; 16 nucleotides align to TRBD2. The CDR3 spans 16 residues. The V gene's germline CDR1 is GTSNPN and CDR2 SVGIG (reference sequence). With 0 bases clipped from V and 6 bases from J, the junction kept 2 bases outside the gene matches. In DNA, the CDR3 is TGTGCCTGGAGTGTGGGGACTAGCGGGAGGGTCAATGAGCAGTTCTTC. Translating gives CAWSVGTSGRVNEQFF.

This clone was observed once. The J gene is TRBJ2-5, the V gene TRBV19; 9 bases align to TRBD1. From germline, CDR1 is LNHDA and CDR2 SQIVND (reference sequence). The CDR3 has 16 residues. J was trimmed by 5 bases and V by 7 bases; bases with no gene match: 14. CDR3 residues: CASTPGPRQGEETQYF. DNA for the CDR3: TGTGCCAGTACCCCCGGCCCGAGACAGGGGGAGGAGACCCAGTACTTC. The variable domain in full, completed from reference TRBV19 and TRBJ2-5, reads DGGITQSPKYLFRKEGQNVTLSCEQNLNHDAMYWYRQDPGQGLRLIYYSQIVNDFQKGDIAEGYSVSREKKESFPLTVTSAQKNPTAFYLCASTPGPRQGEETQYFGPGTRLLVL.

V and J are TRBV10-3 and TRBJ2-1; 10 positions match TRBD2. This CDR3 has 16 residues. J was trimmed by 3 bases and V by 7 bases; bases with no gene match: 9. Per the germline V gene, CDR1 is ENHRY and CDR2 is SYGVKD. The CDR3 region is CAITKKLAGLYNEQFF. The CDR3 region has the DNA TGTGCCATCACCAAGAAACTAGCGGGGCTCTACAATGAGCAGTTCTTC.

The chain combines TRBV19 with TRBJ2-1; tentatively, D is TRBD2 (6 bases). Per the germline V gene, CDR1 is LNHDA and CDR2 is SQIVND (reference sequence). V was clipped by 5 bases and J by 9 bases, with 26 bases between them. The CDR3 length is 17 residues. This CDR3 is CASSSAPTGGSRGEQFF. The CDR3 DNA sequence: TGTGCCAGTAGTTCCGCACCAACCGGGGGATCGAGGGGTGAGCAGTTCTTC.

CDR3 bases: TGTGCCAGCAGTGGGGAGACTAGTTCCGAGCAGTACTTC. Encoded protein: CASSGETSSEQYF. This chain connects TRBV2 to TRBJ2-7, with D perhaps TRBD2 (6 bases). CDR1 SNHLY and CDR2 FYNNEI come from the germline V gene. The CDR3 covers 13 residues. V lost 4 bases, J lost 6 bases, and 13 bases lay in between.

The chain employs TRBV21-1 and TRBJ2-7; TRBD2 was called by the table and not checked on the DNA. TRBV21-1 has pseudogene status. This CDR3 comprises 15 residues. DNA of the CDR3: TGTGCCAGCAGCAAATTTAAGCGGGAGGGGTTCGAGCAGTACTTC. Protein sequence: CASSKFKREGFEQYF.

The V call is TRBV5-6, the J call TRBJ2-7, with 10 bases identical to TRBD2. J was trimmed by 8 bases and V by 0 bases; bases with no gene match: 11. The CDR3 is 16 residues long. The germline CDR1 and CDR2 sequences are SGHDT and YYEEEE. The CDR3 coding sequence is TGTGCCAGCAGCTTGGGTGACAGTCTAGCGGGAGAGAAGCAGTACTTC. This encodes CASSLGDSLAGEKQYF.

The chain is built from TRBV20-1 and TRBJ1-1; the D is unclear. CDR3 length: 11 amino acids. Looked up from germline, CDR1 is DFQATT and CDR2 is SNEGSKA (reference sequence). Trimming left V 7 bases short and J 0 bases short, with 6 bases between. CDR3 sequence (DNA): TGCAGTGGGGAGATGAACACTGAAGCTTTCTTT. Its translation is CSGEMNTEAFF.